The entry below describes one T cell receptor (beta chain). Its antigen is still unknown. These data are taken from a study of regulatory dendritic cells for organ transplantation. Sorted subsets were CFSE-labeled and cultured less than six days with allogeneic dendritic cells. Repertoires were generated with immunoSEQ multiplex PCR, while TCRdb's copy carries only in-frame clones and drops some. The sample includes approximately 12,000 clones, just under 75% seen only once; the top ten take roughly 0.62%. J was trimmed by 4 bases and V by 11 bases; bases with no gene match: 9. The germline V gene has CDR1 MNHNS and CDR2 SASEGT. This CDR3 has 14 residues.

The source material was naive CD4+ T cells from blood cultured with regulatory dendritic cells. The subset here: CD45RA+ naive T cells. The chain combines TRBV6-1 with TRBJ2-2, with TRBD2 matching 8 bases. The clonotype originates from a human donor in good health. CDR3 loop: CAARREGRTGELFF. DNA of the CDR3: TGTGCCGCTCGCCGGGAGGGGCGCACCGGGGAGCTGTTTTTT.